This TCR beta chain originates from a study of neurological immune-mediated disorders. Study-wide findings and caveats: Multiple sclerosis, the disease with the least TCR clonal expansion, fell below healthy controls, whereas HTLV-1-associated myelopathy showed the most.

The CDR3 extends over 13 amino acids. Germline assignment: CDR1 DFQATT and CDR2 SNEGSKA (reference sequence). V was pared by 6 bases and J by 0 bases, with 8 bases between. The unsorted libraries had their origin in 2 million PBMCs stored at -80 C. This clonotype was observed at least ten times. Its specificity is unknown. With 10-nucleotide random UMIs, 5'RACE was used to make the cDNA. TCRdb redid the calling of the 5' RACE reads with MiXCR, one entry per CDR3 protein. The sample contains 55,000 to 75,000 distinct CDR3 sequences, about 2.5% of which appear only once. Sequencing was performed on PBMCs. The chain joins TRBV20-1 to TRBJ1-4; the D is unclear. This clonotype originated in a man aged 50 to 59 with multiple sclerosis. The CDR3 bases are TGCAGTGCCCCGTTTGCAACTAATGAAAAACTGTTTTTT. The encoded protein is CSAPFATNEKLFF.